Detailed here is one TCR beta chain. No antigen is known for it. The data were taken from a study of T cell responses to AZD1222 COVID-19 vaccine. Regarding the study as a whole: Donors were mostly white British, more females; clonal diversity possibly underestimated.

Clones were sequenced by immunoSEQ multiplex PCR, and TCRdb holds only the in-frame ones, with some missing. The sample shows roughly 100,000 clones, more than 85% of them seen only once. The CDR3 sequence is 18 residues long. The rearrangement links TRBV21-1 to TRBJ1-1; the table calls TRBD1, which could not be checked here. TRBV21-1 is designated a pseudogene. The TCR sequence derives from an adult in good health. Specimen: peripheral blood, collected on day 0 of AZD1222 vaccination. The DNA for the CDR3 is TGTGCCAGCAGCAAAGATTGGTCGGTTGCCGAGGGGGACACTGAAGCTTTCTTT. Its protein product is CASSKDWSVAEGDTEAFF.